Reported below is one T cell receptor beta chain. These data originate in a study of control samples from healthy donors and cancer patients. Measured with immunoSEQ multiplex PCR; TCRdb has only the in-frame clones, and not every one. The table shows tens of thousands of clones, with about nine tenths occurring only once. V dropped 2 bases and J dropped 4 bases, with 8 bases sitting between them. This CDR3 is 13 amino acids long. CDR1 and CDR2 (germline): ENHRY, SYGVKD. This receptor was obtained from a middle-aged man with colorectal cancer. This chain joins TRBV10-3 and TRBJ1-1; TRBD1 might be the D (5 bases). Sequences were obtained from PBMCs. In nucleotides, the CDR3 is TGTGCCATCAGTGAGGAGGGGAGCACTGAAGCTTTCTTT. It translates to CAISEEGSTEAFF.